This entry is about one T cell receptor beta chain. Sequencing used immunoSEQ multiplex PCR; TCRdb keeps in-frame clones, though not all of them. The sample shows 25,000 to 35,000 clones, just over 90% of them seen only once. This specimen comes from a study of blood T cell repertoires in COVID-19. This CDR3 spans 12 amino acids. Unmatched junction bases numbered 5, after V lost 6 bases and J lost 8 bases. The chain links TRBV12-3 or TRBV12-4 to TRBJ1-2, with 8 positions matching TRBD1. This receptor was obtained from a man aged 45-65 years with active COVID-19. The material sequenced was peripheral blood. CDR3 DNA sequence: TGTGCCAGCAGCCCCGACAGGGGCGGCTACACCTTC. Amino acid sequence: CASSPDRGGYTF.